Each of the 24 T cell receptor beta chains below was sequenced from the same sample in a study of response to subunit inactivated influenza vaccine (dated by TCRdb to the late 2010s). To prepare the library, RT-PCR was applied. TCRdb lists the instrument as Illumina HiSeq 2500. TCRdb trimmed the raw reads at Q25, called clones with MiXCR and kept productive beta chains. Entries are consolidated by CDR3 protein sequence, retaining the most common genes and DNA. Within this sample are roughly 700,000 distinct CDR3 sequences, with roughly 14% of them counted one time only. The ten largest account for more than 9% of the sample. Sequencing was performed on PBMCs from blood, taken 11 to 12 days after vaccination. Source of these receptors: a man aged 50-60 years who received an inactivated influenza vaccine. Donor details come from another sample of the same person, matched by shared clones.

This clonotype was counted a few times. The V gene is TRBV11-1, the J gene TRBJ1-1; no definite D call. The CDR3 totals 13 residues. V lost 0 bases, J lost 7 bases, and 9 bases lay in between. Germline V lookup: CDR1 SGHAT, CDR2 FQDESV (reference sequence). In nucleotides, the CDR3 is TGTGCCAGCAGCTTAGCGTCCCGGTATGAAGCTTTCTTT. As protein: CASSLASRYEAFF. The full variable domain, with the rest looked up from reference TRBV11-1 and TRBJ1-1, is EAEVAQSPRYKITEKSQAVAFWCDPISGHATLYWYRQILGQGPELLVQFQDESVVDDSQLPKDRFSAERLKGVDSTLKIQPAELGDSAMYLCASSLASRYEAFFGQGTRLTVV.

This chain joins TRBV15 and TRBJ2-5; D remains unclear. Germline V gene data show CDR1 as LNHNV and CDR2 as YYDKDF (reference sequence). Trimming pared 4 bases from V and 1 base from J, leaving 10 bases between. This CDR3 comprises 14 residues. CDR3 bases: TGTGCCACCAGCAAGGCGGACCCCCAAGAGACCCAGTACTTC. As protein: CATSKADPQETQYF.

This clonotype was counted many times. This rearrangement joins TRBV24-1 to TRBJ2-1, with 7 bases aligning to TRBD2. With V trimmed by 3 bases and J by 2 bases, 9 bases remained unmatched. There are 17 residues in the CDR3. Germline CDR1 KGHDR, CDR2 SFDVKD. The CDR3 is CATSDPTGGRAYNEQFF. CDR3 DNA: TGTGCCACCAGTGATCCAACGGGGGGTAGGGCCTACAATGAGCAGTTCTTC.

This clonotype was recorded a few times. The chain is built from TRBV7-3 and TRBJ2-3; 13 nucleotides align to TRBD2. Germline V CDR1 and CDR2: SGHTA, FQGTGA. The trim removed 5 bases at V and 1 base at J, leaving 3 bases unmatched. The CDR3 is 16 amino acids. The CDR3 DNA reads as TGTGCCAGCAGCGCAGGACTAGCGGGAGGCACAGATACGCAGTATTTT. It translates to CASSAGLAGGTDTQYF.

This clonotype was picked up many times. The chain employs TRBV10-3 and TRBJ2-7, with 12 bases identical to TRBD1. This CDR3 comprises 15 residues. CDR1 is ENHRY and CDR2 is SYGVKD in the germline V gene. V lost 10 bases to trimming and J lost 6 bases; unmatched junction nucleotides: 13. The CDR3 here is CATLSTGTGGGEQYF. CDR3 nucleotides: TGTGCCACCCTTTCCACCGGGACAGGGGGCGGCGAGCAGTACTTC.

The genes are TRBV12-3 or TRBV12-4 and TRBJ2-5; 11 bases are shared with TRBD1. V was clipped by 5 bases and J by 5 bases; unmatched bases: 7. CDR3 length equals 15 residues. CDR3 nucleotide sequence: TGTGCCAGCAGTACCTGGACAGGGGGCGACGAGACCCAGTACTTC. Translation gives CASSTWTGGDETQYF.

Details on this clonotype: One junction end disagrees with the germline gene, perhaps due to a read error. As DNA, the CDR3 is TGCAGTGCTAGAGATTCGGGGGGGAACCCTGAAGCTTTCTTT. Encoded protein: CSARDSGGNPEAFF. This chain connects TRBV20-1 to TRBJ1-1; maybe TRBD1 (5 bases). This CDR3 has 14 amino acids. Germline V gene lookup returns CDR1 DFQATT and CDR2 SNEGSKA (reference sequence).

The chain recombines TRBV5-1 with TRBJ2-7; the match to TRBD2 covers 9 bases. CDR3 length equals 15 residues. The junction had 8 bases not matched to a gene; V was cut back by 4 bases and J by 3 bases. CDR1 is SGHRS and CDR2 is YFSETQ in the germline V gene. In DNA, the CDR3 is TGCGCCAGCAGCACGGGGACTAGCCGAAACTACGAGCAGTACTTC. This codes for CASSTGTSRNYEQYF.

The V call is TRBV7-9, the J call TRBJ1-4; no firm D call. The CDR3 covers 12 residues. Trimming shortened V by 2 bases and J by 6 bases, and 4 bases separated the two germline ends. Germline lookup yields CDR1 SEHNR and CDR2 FQNEAQ (reference sequence). DNA of the CDR3: TGTGCCAGCAGCTTAATGGATGAAAAACTGTTTTTT. Translation gives CASSLMDEKLFF.

This clonotype was observed a handful of times. V usage is TRBV12-3 or TRBV12-4 and J usage is TRBJ2-3, with D possibly TRBD2 on 6 matching bases. The germline V and J ends were trimmed by 1 base and 4 bases, with 15 bases remaining between them. CDR3 length equals 16 residues. In DNA, the CDR3 is TGTGCCAGCAGTTTAGAAGGGGCGGGACCCGCAGATACGCAGTATTTT. Its translation: CASSLEGAGPADTQYF.

CDR3 loop: CASSQVSGRRTGELFF. The CDR3 DNA reads as TGTGCCAGCAGCCAAGTTTCAGGGAGAAGGACCGGGGAGCTGTTTTTT. The rearrangement links TRBV3-1 to TRBJ2-2; either TRBD1 or TRBD2 may supply D (5 bases each). Germline CDR1 reads LGHDT; CDR2 reads YNNKEL (reference sequence). CDR3 length equals 16 residues. The V and J ends lost 1 base and 5 bases respectively, with 14 bases between them.

In this sample, this clonotype turned up once. The chain has TRBV11-2 and TRBJ1-2; 7 nucleotides line up with TRBD1. The V gene end was trimmed by 2 bases and the J gene end by 2 bases; junction bases not matched to a gene: 8. Per germline, CDR1 SGHAT and CDR2 FQNNGV. The CDR3 consists of 16 residues. The CDR3 region is CASSLSGGVGNYGYTF. The DNA of the CDR3 is TGTGCCAGCAGCTTATCAGGGGGAGTAGGCAACTATGGCTACACCTTC.

This clonotype was recorded at least ten times. This sequence joins TRBV12-3 or TRBV12-4 and TRBJ1-4; no reliable D call. This CDR3 contains 13 residues. Trimming shortened V by 5 bases and J by 11 bases, and 15 bases separated the two germline ends. The CDR3 here is CASSPLPDGKLFF. CDR3 in DNA: TGTGCCAGCAGTCCTCTCCCCGACGGGAAACTGTTTTTT.

Many counts were recorded for this clonotype. This chain joins TRBV5-6 and TRBJ2-1; D remains ambiguous. Trimming stripped 0 bases from V and 5 bases from J, with 9 bases between. This CDR3 spans 14 amino acids. CDR1 is SGHDT, CDR2 YYEEEE, per germline. The CDR3 DNA follows: TGTGCCAGCAGCTTGGGCTTGGCGAACAATGAGCAGTTCTTC. Translating gives CASSLGLANNEQFF.

The rearrangement joins TRBV11-2 to TRBJ1-1; D is perhaps TRBD1 (5 bases). The CDR3 spans 14 residues. The V end lost 5 bases, the J end lost 4 bases, and 14 bases lay between the germline ends. The germline V gene has CDR1 SGHAT and CDR2 FQNNGV. CDR3 DNA sequence: TGTGCCAGCAGCCCCGGGGGGGTGGGCACTGAAGCTTTCTTT. Translating gives CASSPGGVGTEAFF.

This clonotype was recorded a few times. CDR3 residues: CASSSASGSSYEQYF. In DNA, the CDR3 is TGTGCCAGCAGTTCCGCTAGCGGGAGTTCCTACGAGCAGTACTTC. The chain carries TRBV27 and TRBJ2-7, with 10 positions matching TRBD2. The germline CDR1 and CDR2 sequences are MNHEY and SMNVEV (reference sequence). V lost 4 bases and J lost 1; bases outside the gene matches: 4. The CDR3 runs to 15 residues.

This clonotype was seen a few times. The genes are TRBV6-1 and TRBJ2-7; no clear D gene. V lost 8 bases to trimming and J lost 0 bases, with 17 bases between them. Looked up from germline, CDR1 is MNHNS and CDR2 is SASEGT. This CDR3 is 15 amino acids long. CDR3 nucleotide sequence: TGTGCCAGCGGACCCCTAAGGCTGAGCTCCTACGAGCAGTACTTC. It yields the protein CASGPLRLSSYEQYF.

This clonotype has ten or more counts. The junction differs from germline at one of its ends, possibly a read error. The chain has TRBV12-3 or TRBV12-4 and TRBJ2-2; 11 positions agree with TRBD2. CDR3 length: 15 amino acids. The CDR3 DNA is TGTGCCAGCAGTCTAGCGGGAGGAAACACCGGGGAGCTGTTTTTT. It is translated as CASSLAGGNTGELFF.

This clonotype was seen ten or more times. In DNA form, the CDR3 reads TGCAGCGTTGAAGGTCGAGGGGCGGCCGAGCAGTACTTC. Encoded protein: CSVEGRGAAEQYF. The chain recombines TRBV29-1 with TRBJ2-7; D possibly matches TRBD1 or TRBD2 (5 bases each). The V end lost 1 base, the J end lost 6 bases, and 13 bases lay between the germline ends. Germline V gene sequence: CDR1 SQVTM, CDR2 ANQGSEA. There are 13 residues in the CDR3.

This clonotype appeared a few times. This chain connects TRBV29-1 to TRBJ2-7, with D unclear. This CDR3 contains 13 residues. The germline V and J ends were trimmed by 4 bases and 3 bases, with 13 bases remaining between them. Per the germline V gene, CDR1 is SQVTM and CDR2 is ANQGSEA. CDR3 protein: CSVVIRSHYEQYF. DNA for the CDR3: TGCAGCGTTGTAATCCGCTCCCACTACGAGCAGTACTTC.

The V and J genes are TRBV4-3 and TRBJ2-3; tentative D call: TRBD1 (6 bases). The ends were cut back, 1 base at V and 0 bases at J, with 14 bases in the middle. The germline V gene encodes CDR1 LGHNA and CDR2 YSLEER. This CDR3 has 17 residues. CDR3 region: CASSQGWWGPSTDTQYF. Written as DNA, the CDR3 is TGCGCCAGCAGCCAAGGCTGGTGGGGGCCAAGCACAGATACGCAGTATTTT.

The V and J genes are TRBV5-1 and TRBJ1-2; 9 bases are a match to TRBD1. The V and J ends lost 3 bases and 0 bases, in that order; junction bases with no gene match: 6. There are 16 residues in the CDR3. Germline V gene data show CDR1 as SGHRS and CDR2 as YFSETQ. The chain's CDR3 is CASSSGQGTANYGYTF. DNA of the CDR3: TGCGCCAGCAGCTCCGGACAGGGGACCGCTAACTATGGCTACACCTTC.

This sequence joins TRBV27 and TRBJ2-7, with 10 bases fitting TRBD2. This CDR3 region has 15 residues. Germline V gene sequence: CDR1 MNHEY, CDR2 SMNVEV (reference sequence). Trimming took 3 bases from V and 2 from J; bases not matched to a gene: 4. The CDR3 DNA sequence: TGTGCCAGCAGTTTTGCCGGGACTAGCGCCTACGAGCAGTACTTC. This gives the protein CASSFAGTSAYEQYF.

This clonotype appeared a few times. V gene TRBV12-3 or TRBV12-4 combines with J gene TRBJ2-1; 9 nucleotides match TRBD1. The CDR3 extends over 16 amino acids. V lost 5 bases and J lost 4; bases outside the gene matches: 9. The CDR3 is CASSPTSGTGYNEQFF. The CDR3 nucleotides are TGTGCCAGCAGTCCGACCTCCGGGACAGGGTACAATGAGCAGTTCTTC.